Below are 7 T cell receptor beta chains sequenced from a single sample in a study of shared clonotypes between healthy human individuals. Assay used: immunoSEQ multiplex PCR; TCRdb lists only in-frame clones, some missing. The sample comprises around 2,000,000 clones, around 95% of which are singletons, and 0.1% to 0.15% rests with the top ten. The sequenced sample was naive CD4+ T cells sorted from blood. Subset here: CD45RA+ positively selected. The origin of the receptors is a man between 18 and 35 years old in good health.

This chain connects TRBV10-2 to TRBJ2-7; 9 bases map to TRBD2. The J segment lost 4 bases and the V segment lost 10 bases, leaving 8 bases of the junction unmatched. This CDR3 spans 13 amino acids. CDR1 is WSHSY, CDR2 SAAADI, per germline. The CDR3 DNA reads TGCGCCACTGTAGCGGGAGTAGAGTACGAGCAGTACTTC. It yields the protein CATVAGVEYEQYF.

The chain couples TRBV6-5 to TRBJ1-1, with D unresolved. There are 13 residues in the CDR3. V lost 1 base, J lost 8 bases, and 11 bases lay in between. Germline CDR1 MNHEY, CDR2 SVGAGI. CDR3 amino acids: CASSYLGKSEAFF. The CDR3, as DNA: TGTGCCAGCAGTTACTTGGGGAAATCGGAAGCTTTCTTT.

This clone has just a few counts. This sample includes further DNA sequences coding for the same CDR3. The chain has TRBV30 and TRBJ1-6; D not resolved. V lost 0 bases, J lost 7 bases, and 1 base lay in between. Germline CDR1 GTSNPN, CDR2 SVGIG (reference sequence). The CDR3 length is 11 residues. CDR3 region: CAWSVNSPLHF. The CDR3 nucleotides read TGTGCCTGGAGTGTAAATTCACCCCTCCACTTT.

The chain is built from TRBV28 and TRBJ1-5, with a possible D match to TRBD1 (5 bases). CDR1 and CDR2 from the germline V gene are MDHEN and SYDVKM. Trimming left V 4 bases short and J 4 bases short, with 17 bases between. This CDR3 has 16 residues. CDR3 loop: CASSSSLGRENQPQHF. CDR3 sequence (DNA): TGTGCCAGCAGTTCGAGCTTAGGCAGGGAAAATCAGCCCCAGCATTTT.

This chain uses TRBV27 with TRBJ2-5; 7 nucleotides align to TRBD1. With 5 bases clipped from V and 1 base from J, the junction kept 7 bases outside the gene matches. This CDR3 has 15 residues. Per germline, CDR1 MNHEY and CDR2 SMNVEV (reference sequence). The CDR3 nucleotides are TGTGCCAGCAGTCGCATGACAGGGCCCCAAGAGACCCAGTACTTC. This codes for CASSRMTGPQETQYF.

On this clone itself: The sample has other DNA sequences that encode this CDR3 too. This sequence joins TRBV7-9 and TRBJ2-2; 9 bases align to TRBD1. With V trimmed by 4 bases and J by 4 bases, 4 bases remained unmatched. CDR1 and CDR2 from the germline V gene are SEHNR and FQNEAQ (reference sequence). The CDR3 consists of 15 residues. CDR3 nucleotides: TGTGCCAGCAGCTCACAGGGGGCTGGCACCGGGGAGCTGTTTTTT. The encoded protein is CASSSQGAGTGELFF. Based on the CDR3 plus reference TRBV7-9 and TRBJ2-2, the full variable domain is DTGVSQNPRHKITKRGQNVTFRCDPISEHNRLYWYRQTLGQGPEFLTYFQNEAQLEKSRLLSDRFSAERPKGSFSTLEIQRTEQGDSAMYLCASSSQGAGTGELFFGEGSRLTVL.

A word on this clone: The germline gene is not matched at one end of the junction; a read error may be the cause. CDR3 in DNA: TGTGCCAGCAGTGCCCCTAAGGGGGGCCTTCTCTTC. Residues: CASSAPKGGLLF. The chain couples TRBV2 to TRBJ2-7, with D possibly being TRBD1 or TRBD2 (6 bases each). This CDR3 is built from 12 residues. Germline V gene lookup returns CDR1 SNHLY and CDR2 FYNNEI.